This T cell receptor (beta chain) was recorded in a study of blood T cell repertoires in COVID-19. Measured with immunoSEQ multiplex PCR; TCRdb has only the in-frame clones, and not every one. Counted here are some 90,000 clones, 89% occurring once; the ten biggest clones make up roughly 5.2%. The CDR3 covers 14 residues. V dropped 3 bases and J dropped 12 bases, with 21 bases sitting between them. CDR1 is SNHLY, CDR2 FYNNEI, per germline. The TCR was taken from a woman older than 75 with active COVID-19. Material: peripheral blood. The gene calls are TRBV2 and TRBJ2-7, with a weak D call TRBD2 (6 bases). The CDR3 DNA reads TGTGCCAGCAGTGAGGTATTGGGACTTCACAGTCCGTACTTC. Translated, it gives CASSEVLGLHSPYF.